This TCR beta chain was sequenced during a study of blood T cell repertoires in COVID-19. Repertoires were generated with immunoSEQ multiplex PCR, while TCRdb's copy carries only in-frame clones and drops some. The table has about 120,000 clones, about nine tenths seen once; the top ten hold roughly 1.9%. There are 15 residues in the CDR3. The germline V gene encodes CDR1 SGDLS and CDR2 YYNGEE. Deletions cut 4 bases from V and 3 bases from J, with 16 bases between. This rearrangement joins TRBV9 to TRBJ1-1; D perhaps matches TRBD1 (6 bases). This TCR derives from a human donor with active COVID-19. The donor label of this sample is uncertain. Sequencing was done on a sample of peripheral blood. CDR3 nucleotide sequence: TGTGCCAGCAGCCCGAGGACAGTACCTTACACTGAAGCTTTCTTT. Its protein is CASSPRTVPYTEAFF. Full variable domain (outside the CDR3, taken from reference TRBV9 and TRBJ1-1): DSGVTQTPKHLITATGQRVTLRCSPRSGDLSVYWYQQSLDQGLQFLIQYYNGEERAKGNILERFSAQQFPDLHSELNLSSLELGDSALYFCASSPRTVPYTEAFFGQGTRLTVV.